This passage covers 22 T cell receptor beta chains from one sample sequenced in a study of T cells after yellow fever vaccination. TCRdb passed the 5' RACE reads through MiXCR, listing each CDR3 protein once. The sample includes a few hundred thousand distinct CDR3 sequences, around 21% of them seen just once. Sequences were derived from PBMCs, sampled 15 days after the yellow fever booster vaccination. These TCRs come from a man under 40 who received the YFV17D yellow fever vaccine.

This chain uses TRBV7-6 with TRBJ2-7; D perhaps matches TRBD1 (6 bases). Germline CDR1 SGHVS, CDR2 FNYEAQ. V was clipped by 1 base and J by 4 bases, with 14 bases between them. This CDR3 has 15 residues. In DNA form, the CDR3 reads TGTGCCAGCAGCTTAGATAGCAGGGGTTGGTACGAGCAGTACTTC. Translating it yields CASSLDSRGWYEQYF.

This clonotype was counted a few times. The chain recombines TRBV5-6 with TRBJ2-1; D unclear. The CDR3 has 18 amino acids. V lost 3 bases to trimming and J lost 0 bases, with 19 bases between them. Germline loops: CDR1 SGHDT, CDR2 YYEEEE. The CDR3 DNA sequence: TGTGCCAGCAGCTACAGCCCGATCCGGGTGATCTCCTACAATGAGCAGTTCTTC. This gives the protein CASSYSPIRVISYNEQFF.

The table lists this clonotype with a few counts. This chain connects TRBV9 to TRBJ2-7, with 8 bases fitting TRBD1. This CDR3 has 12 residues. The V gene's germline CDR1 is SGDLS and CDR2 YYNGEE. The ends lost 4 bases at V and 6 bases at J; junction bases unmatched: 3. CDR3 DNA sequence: TGTGCCAGCAGCACGGACAGGGCCGAGCAGTACTTC. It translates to CASSTDRAEQYF. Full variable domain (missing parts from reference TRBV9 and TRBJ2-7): DSGVTQTPKHLITATGQRVTLRCSPRSGDLSVYWYQQSLDQGLQFLIQYYNGEERAKGNILERFSAQQFPDLHSELNLSSLELGDSALYFCASSTDRAEQYFGPGTRLTVT.

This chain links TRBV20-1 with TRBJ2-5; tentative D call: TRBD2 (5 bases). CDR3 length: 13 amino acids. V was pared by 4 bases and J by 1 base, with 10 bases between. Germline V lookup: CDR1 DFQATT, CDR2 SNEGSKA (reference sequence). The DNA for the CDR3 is TGCAGTGCTAACGAGAGGGTCCAAGAGACCCAGTACTTC. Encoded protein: CSANERVQETQYF.

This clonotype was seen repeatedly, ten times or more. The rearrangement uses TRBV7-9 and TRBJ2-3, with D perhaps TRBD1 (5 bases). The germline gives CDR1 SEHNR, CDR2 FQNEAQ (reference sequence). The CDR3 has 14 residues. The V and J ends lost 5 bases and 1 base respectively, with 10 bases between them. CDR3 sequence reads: CASSLVGGTDTQYF. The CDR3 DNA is TGTGCCAGCAGCCTCGTAGGGGGCACAGATACGCAGTATTTT.

This CDR3 is CASSPRQEQFF. CDR3 nucleotides: TGTGCCAGCAGCCCACGACAGGAGCAGTTCTTC. This sequence joins TRBV21-1 and TRBJ2-1; TRBD1, the table's D call, was not compared with the DNA. TRBV21-1 represents a pseudogene. This CDR3 is 11 amino acids long.

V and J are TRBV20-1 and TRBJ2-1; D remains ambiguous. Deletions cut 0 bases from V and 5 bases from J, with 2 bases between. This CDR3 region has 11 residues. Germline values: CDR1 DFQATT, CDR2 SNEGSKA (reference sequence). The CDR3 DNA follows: TGCAGTGCTAGAGAAAACAATGAGCAGTTCTTC. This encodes CSARENNEQFF.

CDR3 DNA sequence: TGTGCCAGCTGGGGGACAGAATCAGATACGCAGTATTTT. Translated, it gives CASWGTESDTQYF. This chain joins TRBV25-1 and TRBJ2-3; 7 bases map to TRBD1. V trimming: 8 bases; J trimming: 4 bases; junction bases outside the gene matches: 6. Per germline, CDR1 MGHDK and CDR2 SYGVNS. This CDR3 spans 13 amino acids.

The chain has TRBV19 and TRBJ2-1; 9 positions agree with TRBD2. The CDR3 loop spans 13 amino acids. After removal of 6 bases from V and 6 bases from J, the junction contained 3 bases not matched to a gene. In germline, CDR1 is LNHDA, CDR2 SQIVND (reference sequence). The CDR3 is CASSYSGSNEQFF. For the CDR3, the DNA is TGTGCCAGTAGCTATAGCGGGAGCAATGAGCAGTTCTTC.

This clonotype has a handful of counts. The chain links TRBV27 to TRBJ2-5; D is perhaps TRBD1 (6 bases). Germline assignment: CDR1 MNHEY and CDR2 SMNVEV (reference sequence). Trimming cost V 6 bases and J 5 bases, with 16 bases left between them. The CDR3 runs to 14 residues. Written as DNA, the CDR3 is TGTGCCAGCAGCCCCTTCACAGGGTTGGAGACCCAGTACTTC. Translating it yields CASSPFTGLETQYF.

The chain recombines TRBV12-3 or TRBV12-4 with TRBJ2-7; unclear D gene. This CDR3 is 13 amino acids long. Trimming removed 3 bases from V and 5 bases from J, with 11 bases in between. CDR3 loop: CASSFYGLDEQYF. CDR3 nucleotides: TGTGCCAGCAGTTTTTATGGTCTCGACGAGCAGTACTTC.

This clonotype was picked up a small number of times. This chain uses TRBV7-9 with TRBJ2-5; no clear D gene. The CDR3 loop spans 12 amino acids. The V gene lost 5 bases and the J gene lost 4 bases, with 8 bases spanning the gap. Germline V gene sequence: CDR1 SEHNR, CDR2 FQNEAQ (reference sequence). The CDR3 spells CASSRTSETQYF. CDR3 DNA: TGTGCCAGCAGCCGGACCTCAGAGACCCAGTACTTC. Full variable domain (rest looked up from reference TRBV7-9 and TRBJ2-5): DTGVSQNPRHKITKRGQNVTFRCDPISEHNRLYWYRQTLGQGPEFLTYFQNEAQLEKSRLLSDRFSAERPKGSFSTLEIQRTEQGDSAMYLCASSRTSETQYFGPGTRLLVL.

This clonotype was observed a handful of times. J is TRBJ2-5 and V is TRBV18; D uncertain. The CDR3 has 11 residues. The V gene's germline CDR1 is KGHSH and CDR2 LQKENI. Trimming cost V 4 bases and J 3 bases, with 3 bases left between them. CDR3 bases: TGTGCCAGCTCACGCAAAGAGACCCAGTACTTC. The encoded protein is CASSRKETQYF.

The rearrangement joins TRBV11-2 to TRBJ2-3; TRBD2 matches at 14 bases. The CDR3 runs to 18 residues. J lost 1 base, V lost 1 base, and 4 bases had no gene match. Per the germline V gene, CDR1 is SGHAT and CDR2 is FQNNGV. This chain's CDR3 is CASSLGTSGRRGTDTQYF. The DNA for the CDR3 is TGTGCCAGCAGCTTAGGGACTAGCGGGAGGCGAGGCACAGATACGCAGTATTTT.

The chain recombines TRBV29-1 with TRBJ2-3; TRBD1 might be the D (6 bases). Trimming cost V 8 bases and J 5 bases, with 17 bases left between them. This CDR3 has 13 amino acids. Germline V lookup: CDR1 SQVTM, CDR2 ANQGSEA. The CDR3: CSTPGSQGDTQYF. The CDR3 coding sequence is TGCAGCACCCCAGGATCACAGGGAGATACGCAGTATTTT.

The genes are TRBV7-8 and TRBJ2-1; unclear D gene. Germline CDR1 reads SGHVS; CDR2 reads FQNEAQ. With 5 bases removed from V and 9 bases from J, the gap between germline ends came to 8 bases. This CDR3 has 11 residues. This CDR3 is CASSLDPEQFF. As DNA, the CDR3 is TGTGCCAGCAGCCTCGACCCTGAGCAGTTCTTC.

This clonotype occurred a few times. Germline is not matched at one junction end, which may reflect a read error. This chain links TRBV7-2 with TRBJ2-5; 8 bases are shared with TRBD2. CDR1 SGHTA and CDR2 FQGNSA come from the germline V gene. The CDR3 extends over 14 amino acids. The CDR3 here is CASSLTPTSGQGNF. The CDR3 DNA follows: TGTGCCAGCAGCTTAACACCAACTAGCGGCCAAGGGAACTTC.

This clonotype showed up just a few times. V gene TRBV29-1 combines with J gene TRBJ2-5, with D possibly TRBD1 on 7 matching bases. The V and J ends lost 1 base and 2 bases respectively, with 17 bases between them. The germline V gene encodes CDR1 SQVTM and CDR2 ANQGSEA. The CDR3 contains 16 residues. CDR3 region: CSVEGPLTGRQETQYF. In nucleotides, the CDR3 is TGCAGCGTTGAAGGCCCGTTGACAGGGAGGCAAGAGACCCAGTACTTC.

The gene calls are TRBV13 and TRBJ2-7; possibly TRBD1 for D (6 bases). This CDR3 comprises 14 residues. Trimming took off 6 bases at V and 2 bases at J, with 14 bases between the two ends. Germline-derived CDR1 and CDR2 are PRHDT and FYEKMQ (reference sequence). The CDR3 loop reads CASSERGTTYEQYF. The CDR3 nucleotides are TGTGCCAGCAGTGAAAGGGGGACAACCTACGAGCAGTACTTC. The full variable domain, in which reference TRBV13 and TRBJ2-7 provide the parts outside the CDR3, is AAGVIQSPRHLIKEKRETATLKCYPIPRHDTVYWYQQGPGQDPQFLISFYEKMQSDKGSIPDRFSAQQFSDYHSELNMSSLELGDSALYFCASSERGTTYEQYFGPGTRLTVT.

The CDR3: CASSQGRLQEQFF. Here the CDR3 DNA reads TGTGCCAGCAGCCAAGGCCGTCTCCAGGAGCAGTTCTTC. The chain carries TRBV3-1 and TRBJ2-1; no clear D gene. The V gene's germline CDR1 is LGHDT and CDR2 YNNKEL (reference sequence). This CDR3 is built from 13 residues. Trimming pared 1 base from V and 10 bases from J, leaving 11 bases between.

CDR3: CASSVQLSSYNEQFF. The CDR3 bases are TGTGCCAGCAGCGTCCAACTGAGCTCCTACAATGAGCAGTTCTTC. The V call is TRBV5-4, the J call TRBJ2-1; D ambiguous. The CDR3 covers 15 residues. CDR1 is SGHNT, CDR2 YYREEE, per germline (reference sequence). V was pared by 4 bases and J by 0 bases, with 11 bases between. The variable domain in full, with the rest retrieved from reference TRBV5-4 and TRBJ2-1, is ETGVTQSPTHLIKTRGQQVTLRCSSQSGHNTVSWYQQALGQGPQFIFQYYREEENGRGNFPPRFSGLQFPNYSSELNVNALELDDSALYLCASSVQLSSYNEQFFGPGTRLTVL.

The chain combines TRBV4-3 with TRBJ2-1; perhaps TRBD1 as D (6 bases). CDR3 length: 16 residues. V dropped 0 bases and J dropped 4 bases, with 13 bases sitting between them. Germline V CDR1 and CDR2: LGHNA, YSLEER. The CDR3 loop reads CASSQESGASYNEQFF. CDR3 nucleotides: TGCGCCAGCAGCCAAGAGTCAGGGGCTAGTTACAATGAGCAGTTCTTC.